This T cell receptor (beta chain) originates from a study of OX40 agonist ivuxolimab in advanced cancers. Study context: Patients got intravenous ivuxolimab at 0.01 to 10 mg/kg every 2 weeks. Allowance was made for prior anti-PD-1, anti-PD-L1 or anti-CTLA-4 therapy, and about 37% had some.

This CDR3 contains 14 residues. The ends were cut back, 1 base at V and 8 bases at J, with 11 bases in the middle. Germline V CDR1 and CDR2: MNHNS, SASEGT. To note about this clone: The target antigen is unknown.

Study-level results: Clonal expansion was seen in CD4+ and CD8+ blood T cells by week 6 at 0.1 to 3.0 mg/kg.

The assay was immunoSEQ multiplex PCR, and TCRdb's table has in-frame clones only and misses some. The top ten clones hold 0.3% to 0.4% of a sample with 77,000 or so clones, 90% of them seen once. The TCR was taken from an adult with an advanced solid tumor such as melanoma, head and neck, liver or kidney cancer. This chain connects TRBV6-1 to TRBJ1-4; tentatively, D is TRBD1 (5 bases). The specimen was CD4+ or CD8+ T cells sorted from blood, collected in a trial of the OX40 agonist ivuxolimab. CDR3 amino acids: CASSEVPGFEKLFF. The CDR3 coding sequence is TGTGCCAGCAGTGAAGTCCCAGGGTTCGAAAAACTGTTTTTT.